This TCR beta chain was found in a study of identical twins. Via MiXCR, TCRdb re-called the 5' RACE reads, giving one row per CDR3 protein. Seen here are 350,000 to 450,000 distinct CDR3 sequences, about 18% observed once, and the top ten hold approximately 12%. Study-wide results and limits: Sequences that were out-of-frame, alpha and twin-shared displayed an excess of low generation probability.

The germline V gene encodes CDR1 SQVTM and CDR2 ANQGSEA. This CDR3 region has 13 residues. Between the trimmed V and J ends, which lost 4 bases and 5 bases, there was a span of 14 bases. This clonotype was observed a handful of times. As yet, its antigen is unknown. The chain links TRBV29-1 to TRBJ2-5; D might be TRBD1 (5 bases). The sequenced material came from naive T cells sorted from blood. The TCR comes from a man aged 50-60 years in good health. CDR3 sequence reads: CSVGPAGWETQYF. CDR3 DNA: TGCAGCGTTGGTCCCGCAGGGTGGGAGACCCAGTACTTC.